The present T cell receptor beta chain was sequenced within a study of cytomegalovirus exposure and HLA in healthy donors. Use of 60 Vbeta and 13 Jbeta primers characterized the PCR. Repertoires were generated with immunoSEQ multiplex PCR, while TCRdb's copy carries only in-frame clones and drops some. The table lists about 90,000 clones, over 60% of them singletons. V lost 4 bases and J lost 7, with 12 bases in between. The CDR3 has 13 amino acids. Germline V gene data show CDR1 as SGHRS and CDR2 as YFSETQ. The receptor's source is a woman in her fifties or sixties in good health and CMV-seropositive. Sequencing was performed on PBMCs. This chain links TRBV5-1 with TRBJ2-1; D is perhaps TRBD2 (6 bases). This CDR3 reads CASSPRLVNEQFF. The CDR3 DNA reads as TGCGCCAGCAGCCCGCGACTAGTGAATGAGCAGTTCTTC. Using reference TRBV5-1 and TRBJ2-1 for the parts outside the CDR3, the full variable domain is KAGVTQTPRYLIKTRGQQVTLSCSPISGHRSVSWYQQTPGQGLQFLFEYFSETQRNKGNFPGRFSGRQFSNSRSEMNVSTLELGDSALYLCASSPRLVNEQFFGPGTRLTVL.